The 15 T cell receptor beta chains listed next were all sequenced from one sample in a study of blood T cells in healthy people across ages. A J-beta primer mix and a sample-barcoded 5' primer were used in a second PCR of roughly 6 to 12 cycles. TCRdb fed the 5' RACE reads into MiXCR, producing one record per CDR3 protein. The data show approximately 1,000,000 distinct CDR3 sequences, 45% seen once. The specimen was blood. All receptors derive from a woman between 55 and 75 years old in good health.

DNA of the CDR3: TGTGCCAGCAGCTTATCAGGGGTTGATCAGCCCCAGCATTTT. Translated: CASSLSGVDQPQHF. The rearrangement joins TRBV7-9 to TRBJ1-5; weak D call: TRBD1 (6 bases). Germline CDR1 SEHNR, CDR2 FQNEAQ (reference sequence). With 2 bases removed from V and 5 bases from J, the gap between germline ends came to 10 bases. CDR3 length: 14 residues. The entire variable domain, with the rest obtained from reference TRBV7-9 and TRBJ1-5, is as follows: DTGVSQNPRHKITKRGQNVTFRCDPISEHNRLYWYRQTLGQGPEFLTYFQNEAQLEKSRLLSDRFSAERPKGSFSTLEIQRTEQGDSAMYLCASSLSGVDQPQHFGDGTRLSIL.

This clonotype was found once. V gene TRBV12-3 or TRBV12-4 combines with J gene TRBJ2-1, with D perhaps TRBD2 (5 bases). The J call may be in error: the DNA end matches TRBJ2-7 better. The CDR3 consists of 16 residues. The CDR3 DNA reads TGTGCCAGCAGTTTAGGGATCCCTAGCTCCTACAATGAGCAGTACTTC. This codes for CASSLGIPSSYNEQYF.

This chain connects TRBV15 to TRBJ2-7, with D maybe TRBD1 (5 bases). The J call may not be correct, given that the DNA end is closer to TRBJ2-1. CDR1 is LNHNV and CDR2 is YYDKDF in the germline V gene (reference sequence). The CDR3 totals 13 residues. CDR3 coding DNA: TGTGCCACCAGCAGATTCCAGGGTCATGAGCAGTTCTTC. It is translated as CATSRFQGHEQFF.

The J gene is TRBJ2-2, the V gene TRBV5-1; D is possibly TRBD1 (6 bases). CDR1 is SGHRS, CDR2 YFSETQ, per germline. This CDR3 is 14 amino acids long. Between the trimmed V and J ends, which lost 1 base and 4 bases, there was a span of 8 bases. CDR3 coding DNA: TGCGCCAGCAGCTTGACAGGGATCACCGGGGAGCTGTTTTTT. Translating it yields CASSLTGITGELFF. The full variable domain, its missing parts supplied by reference TRBV5-1 and TRBJ2-2, is KAGVTQTPRYLIKTRGQQVTLSCSPISGHRSVSWYQQTPGQGLQFLFEYFSETQRNKGNFPGRFSGRQFSNSRSEMNVSTLELGDSALYLCASSLTGITGELFFGEGSRLTVL.

The rearrangement uses TRBV18 and TRBJ2-1; a weak D match, TRBD2 (5 bases). V was trimmed by 5 bases and J by 8 bases, leaving 13 bases between them. The germline V gene encodes CDR1 KGHSH and CDR2 LQKENI. This CDR3 contains 13 residues. CDR3 region: CASSTRDGDEQFF. DNA of the CDR3: TGTGCCAGCTCAACCCGGGATGGGGATGAGCAGTTCTTC.

On this clonotype: A much larger clone lies one base from this, so it may be a read error. V gene TRBV28 combines with J gene TRBJ2-7; no firm D call. The DNA end lines up better with TRBJ2-1; the J call may be wrong. The V gene's germline CDR1 is MDHEN and CDR2 SYDVKM. This CDR3 spans 14 amino acids. The CDR3 DNA is TGTGCCAGTAAAGGACGGTGGAGCTCCTACGAGCAGTTCTTC. Protein product: CASKGRWSSYEQFF.

This chain connects TRBV7-3 to TRBJ2-7; D not resolved. V dropped 3 bases and J dropped 1 base, with 7 bases sitting between them. This CDR3 has 13 amino acids. In germline, CDR1 is SGHTA, CDR2 FQGTGA. CDR3: CASSFSKSYEQYF. CDR3 in DNA: TGTGCCAGCAGCTTTTCCAAGTCCTACGAGCAGTACTTC. Filled out from reference TRBV7-3 and TRBJ2-7, the complete variable domain reads GAGVSQTPSNKVTEKGKYVELRCDPISGHTALYWYRQSLGQGPEFLIYFQGTGAADDSGLPNDRFFAVRPEGSVSTLKIQRTERGDSAVYLCASSFSKSYEQYFGPGTRLTVT.

V is TRBV6-5 and J is TRBJ1-5; possible D gene TRBD1, 5 bases. Trimming shortened V by 7 bases and J by 5 bases, and 12 bases separated the two germline ends. Germline CDR1 reads MNHEY; CDR2 reads SVGAGI. CDR3 length: 13 amino acids. This chain's CDR3 is CASNNGGDQPQHF. The CDR3 DNA reads TGTGCCAGCAACAACGGGGGAGATCAGCCCCAGCATTTT.

This chain connects TRBV10-3 to TRBJ2-3; D not certain. Germline CDR1 reads ENHRY; CDR2 reads SYGVKD. CDR3 length: 14 residues. The V gene lost 5 bases and the J gene lost 2 bases, with 11 bases spanning the gap. The CDR3 nucleotides read TGTGCCATCAGTCGGACCCAACCCACAGATACGCAGTATTTT. This encodes CAISRTQPTDTQYF.

This clonotype appeared once. This sequence joins TRBV6-6 and TRBJ2-7; no firm D call. This CDR3 has 16 residues. Germline CDR1 is MNHNY and CDR2 is SVGAGI (reference sequence). Trimming cost V 7 bases and J 1 base, with 20 bases left between them. The CDR3 region is CASKPRVIRASYEQYF. The CDR3 DNA reads TGTGCCAGCAAGCCCCGGGTAATACGAGCGTCCTACGAGCAGTACTTC.

For this clonotype: An end of the junction does not agree with germline; a read error may underlie this. The chain combines TRBV14 with TRBJ2-1, with 7 positions matching TRBD1. Germline CDR1 SGHDN, CDR2 FVKESK. The CDR3 consists of 16 residues. The CDR3 sequence: CVSSQNRGTLRYEQFF. The DNA of the CDR3 is TGTGTCAGCAGCCAGAACAGGGGCACCCTTAGGTATGAGCAGTTCTTC.

The table lists this clonotype with many counts. V is TRBV4-2 and J is TRBJ2-3; the D gene could be TRBD1 or TRBD2 (5 bases each). Germline lookup yields CDR1 LGHNA and CDR2 YNFKEQ. The V gene lost 4 bases and the J gene lost 1 base, with 18 bases spanning the gap. The CDR3 consists of 17 residues. The CDR3 DNA reads TGTGCCAGCAGCCTGGGGGTAGTAGAGGGAGGCACAGATACGCAGTATTTT. Protein: CASSLGVVEGGTDTQYF.

This clonotype occurred a few times. The rearrangement joins TRBV29-1 to TRBJ2-1; TRBD1 matches at 9 bases. This CDR3 spans 14 amino acids. Germline V gene sequence: CDR1 SQVTM, CDR2 ANQGSEA. After removal of 7 bases from V and 6 bases from J, the junction contained 10 bases not matched to a gene. Written as DNA, the CDR3 is TGCAGCGGTAACCCGGGACAGGGATCCAATGAGCAGTTCTTC. Translated, it gives CSGNPGQGSNEQFF.

This chain links TRBV3-1 with TRBJ2-7, with 7 bases identical to TRBD1. V trimming: 0 bases; J trimming: 3 bases; junction bases outside the gene matches: 8. The CDR3 covers 16 residues. Germline CDR1 reads LGHDT; CDR2 reads YNNKEL (reference sequence). The CDR3 DNA sequence: TGTGCCAGCAGCCAAGACAGGGGGAAACCCTTCTACGAGCAGTACTTC. Translation gives CASSQDRGKPFYEQYF.

This clonotype has only a few counts. The junction departs from germline at one end; a sequencing error may be responsible. This chain joins TRBV5-5 and TRBJ2-5; no definite D call. Germline V gene sequence: CDR1 SGHKS, CDR2 YYEKEE (reference sequence). The CDR3 covers 12 residues. The CDR3 DNA follows: TGTGCCAGTAGCTTAAGAGGCATTGAGCAGTACTTC. Translated, it gives CASSLRGIEQYF.